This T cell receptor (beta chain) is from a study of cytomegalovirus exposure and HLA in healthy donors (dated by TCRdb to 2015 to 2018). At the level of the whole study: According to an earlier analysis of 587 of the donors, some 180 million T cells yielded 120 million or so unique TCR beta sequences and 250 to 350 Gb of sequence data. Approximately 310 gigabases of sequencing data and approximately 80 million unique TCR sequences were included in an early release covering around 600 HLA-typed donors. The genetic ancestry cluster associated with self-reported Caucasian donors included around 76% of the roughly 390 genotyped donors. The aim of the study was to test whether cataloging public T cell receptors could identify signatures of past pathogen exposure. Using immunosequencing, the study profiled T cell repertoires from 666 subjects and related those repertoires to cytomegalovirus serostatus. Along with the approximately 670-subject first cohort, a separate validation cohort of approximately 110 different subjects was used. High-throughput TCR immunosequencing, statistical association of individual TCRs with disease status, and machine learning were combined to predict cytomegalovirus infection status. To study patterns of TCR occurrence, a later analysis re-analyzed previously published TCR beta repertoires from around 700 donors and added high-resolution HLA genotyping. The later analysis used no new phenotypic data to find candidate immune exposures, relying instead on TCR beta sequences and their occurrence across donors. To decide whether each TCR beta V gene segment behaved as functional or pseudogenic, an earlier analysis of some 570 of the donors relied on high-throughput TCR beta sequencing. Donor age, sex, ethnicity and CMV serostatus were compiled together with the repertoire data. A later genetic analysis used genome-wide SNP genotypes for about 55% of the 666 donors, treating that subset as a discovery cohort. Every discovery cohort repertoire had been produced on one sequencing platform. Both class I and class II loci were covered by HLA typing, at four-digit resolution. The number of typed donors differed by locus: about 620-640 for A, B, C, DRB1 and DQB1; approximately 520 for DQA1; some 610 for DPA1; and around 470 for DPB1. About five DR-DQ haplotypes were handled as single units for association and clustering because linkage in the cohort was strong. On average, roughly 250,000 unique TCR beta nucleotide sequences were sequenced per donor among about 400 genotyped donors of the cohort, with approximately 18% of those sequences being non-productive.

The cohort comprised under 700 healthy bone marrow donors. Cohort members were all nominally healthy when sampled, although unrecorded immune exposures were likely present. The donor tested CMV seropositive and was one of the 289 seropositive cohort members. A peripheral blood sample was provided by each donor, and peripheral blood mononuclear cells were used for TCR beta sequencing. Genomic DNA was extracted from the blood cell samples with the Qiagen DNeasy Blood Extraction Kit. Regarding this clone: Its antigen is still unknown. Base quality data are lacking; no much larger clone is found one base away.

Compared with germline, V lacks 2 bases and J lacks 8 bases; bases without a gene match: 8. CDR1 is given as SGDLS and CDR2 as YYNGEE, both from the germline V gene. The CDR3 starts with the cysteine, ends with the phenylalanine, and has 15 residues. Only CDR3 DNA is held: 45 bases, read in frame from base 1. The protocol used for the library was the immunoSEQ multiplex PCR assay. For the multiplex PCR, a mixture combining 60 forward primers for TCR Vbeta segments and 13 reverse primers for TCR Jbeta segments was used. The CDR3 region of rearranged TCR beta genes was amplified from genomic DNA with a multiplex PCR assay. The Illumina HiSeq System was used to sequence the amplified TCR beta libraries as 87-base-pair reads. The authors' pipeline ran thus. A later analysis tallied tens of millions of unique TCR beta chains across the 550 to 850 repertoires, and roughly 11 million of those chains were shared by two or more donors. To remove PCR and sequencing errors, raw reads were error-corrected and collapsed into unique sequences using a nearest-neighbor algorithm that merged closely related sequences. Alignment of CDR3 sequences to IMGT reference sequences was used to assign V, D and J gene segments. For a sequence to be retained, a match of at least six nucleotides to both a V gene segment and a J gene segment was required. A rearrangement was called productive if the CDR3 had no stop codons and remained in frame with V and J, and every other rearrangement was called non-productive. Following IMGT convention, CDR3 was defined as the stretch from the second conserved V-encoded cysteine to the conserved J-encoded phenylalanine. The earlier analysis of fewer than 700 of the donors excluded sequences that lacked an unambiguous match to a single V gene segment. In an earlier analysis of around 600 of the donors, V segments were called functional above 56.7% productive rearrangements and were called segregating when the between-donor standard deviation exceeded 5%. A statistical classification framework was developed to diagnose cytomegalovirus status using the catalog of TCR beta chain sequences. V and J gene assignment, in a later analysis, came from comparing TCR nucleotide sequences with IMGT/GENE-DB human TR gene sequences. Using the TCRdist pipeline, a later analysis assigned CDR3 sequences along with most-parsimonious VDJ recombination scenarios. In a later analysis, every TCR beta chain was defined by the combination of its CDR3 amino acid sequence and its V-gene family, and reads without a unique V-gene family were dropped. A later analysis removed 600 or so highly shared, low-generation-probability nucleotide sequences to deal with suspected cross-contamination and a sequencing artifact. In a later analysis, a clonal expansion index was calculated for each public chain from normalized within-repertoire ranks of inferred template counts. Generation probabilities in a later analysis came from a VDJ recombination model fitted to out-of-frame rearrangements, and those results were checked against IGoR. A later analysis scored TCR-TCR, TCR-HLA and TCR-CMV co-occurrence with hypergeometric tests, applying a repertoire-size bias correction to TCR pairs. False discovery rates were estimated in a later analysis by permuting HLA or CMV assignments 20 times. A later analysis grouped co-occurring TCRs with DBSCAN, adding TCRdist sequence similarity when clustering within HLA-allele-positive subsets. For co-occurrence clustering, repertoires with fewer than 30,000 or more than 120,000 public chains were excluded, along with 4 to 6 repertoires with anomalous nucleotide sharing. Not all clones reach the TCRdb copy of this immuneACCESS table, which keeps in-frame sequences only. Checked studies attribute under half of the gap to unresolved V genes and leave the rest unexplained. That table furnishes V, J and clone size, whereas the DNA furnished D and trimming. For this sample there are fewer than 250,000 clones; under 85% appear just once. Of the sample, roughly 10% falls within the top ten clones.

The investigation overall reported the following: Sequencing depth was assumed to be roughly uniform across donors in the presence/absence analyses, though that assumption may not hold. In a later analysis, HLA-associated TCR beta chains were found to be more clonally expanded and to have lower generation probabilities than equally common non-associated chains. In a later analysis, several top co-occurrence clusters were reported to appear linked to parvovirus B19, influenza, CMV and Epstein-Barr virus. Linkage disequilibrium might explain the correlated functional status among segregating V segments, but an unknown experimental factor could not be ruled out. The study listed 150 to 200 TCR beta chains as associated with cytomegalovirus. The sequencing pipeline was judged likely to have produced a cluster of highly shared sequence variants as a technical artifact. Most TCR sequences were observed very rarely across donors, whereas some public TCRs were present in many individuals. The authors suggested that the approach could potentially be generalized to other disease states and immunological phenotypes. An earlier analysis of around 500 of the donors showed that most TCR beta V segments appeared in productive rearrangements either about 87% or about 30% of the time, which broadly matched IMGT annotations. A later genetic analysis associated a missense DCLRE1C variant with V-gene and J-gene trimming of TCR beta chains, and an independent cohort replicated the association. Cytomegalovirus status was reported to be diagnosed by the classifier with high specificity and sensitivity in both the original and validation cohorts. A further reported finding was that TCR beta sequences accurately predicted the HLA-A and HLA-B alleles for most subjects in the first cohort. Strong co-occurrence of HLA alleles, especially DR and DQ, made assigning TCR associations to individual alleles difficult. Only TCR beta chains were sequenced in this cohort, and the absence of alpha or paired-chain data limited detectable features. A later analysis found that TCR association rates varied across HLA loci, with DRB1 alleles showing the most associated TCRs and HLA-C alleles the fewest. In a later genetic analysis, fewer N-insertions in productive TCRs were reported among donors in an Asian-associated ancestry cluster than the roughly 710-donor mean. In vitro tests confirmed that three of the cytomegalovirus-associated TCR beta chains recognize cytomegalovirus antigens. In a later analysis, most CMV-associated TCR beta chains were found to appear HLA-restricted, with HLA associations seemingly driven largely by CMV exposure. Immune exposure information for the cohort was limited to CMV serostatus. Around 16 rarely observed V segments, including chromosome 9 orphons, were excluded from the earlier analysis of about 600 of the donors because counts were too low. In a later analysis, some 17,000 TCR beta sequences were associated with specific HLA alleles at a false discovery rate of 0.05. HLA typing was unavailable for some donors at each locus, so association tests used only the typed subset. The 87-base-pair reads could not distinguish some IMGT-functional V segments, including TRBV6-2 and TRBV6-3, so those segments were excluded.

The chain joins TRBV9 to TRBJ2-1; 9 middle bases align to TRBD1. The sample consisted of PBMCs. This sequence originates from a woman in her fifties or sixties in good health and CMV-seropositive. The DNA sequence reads TGTGCCAGCAGCGTCGCCGGGACAGGGATCCATGAGCAGTTCTTC. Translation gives CASSVAGTGIHEQFF.